The 5 T cell receptor beta chains listed next were all sequenced from one sample in a study of T cell responses to AZD1222 COVID-19 vaccine. Some clones are missing from TCRdb's copy, which holds only in-frame ones; the method was immunoSEQ multiplex PCR. Counted here are around 150,000 clones, about 93% occurring once; the ten biggest clones make up approximately 5%. This sample comprised peripheral blood, obtained on day 0 of AZD1222 vaccination. Source of these receptors: an adult in good health.

The genes are TRBV29-1 and TRBJ2-3; 7 bases fit TRBD1. The CDR3 extends over 13 amino acids. Germline V CDR1 and CDR2: SQVTM, ANQGSEA. V was pared by 5 bases and J by 1 base, with 3 bases of the junction left unmatched. This chain's CDR3 is CSVLGQGTDTQYF. DNA for the CDR3: TGCAGCGTTCTAGGACAGGGCACAGATACGCAGTATTTT.

The CDR3 here is CASSYGSPYGYTF. The CDR3 coding sequence is TGTGCCAGCAGTTACGGCTCCCCCTATGGCTACACCTTC. V usage is TRBV6-5 and J usage is TRBJ1-2; D is unresolved. V gave up 2 bases and J gave up 4 bases, with 8 bases separating them. CDR1 MNHEY and CDR2 SVGAGI come from the germline V gene. This CDR3 is 13 amino acids long.

The chain has TRBV28 and TRBJ1-4; 7 bases agree with TRBD1. The CDR3 spans 15 residues. CDR1 is MDHEN, CDR2 SYDVKM, per germline. J gave up 5 bases and V 6 bases, and 9 bases lay outside the gene matches. CDR3: CASSRIQGLNEKLFF. CDR3 in DNA: TGTGCCAGCAGCCGCATACAGGGGCTAAATGAAAAACTGTTTTTT.

V usage is TRBV10-2 and J usage is TRBJ2-1, with 9 bases fitting TRBD2. After removal of 5 bases from V and 5 bases from J, the junction contained 1 base not matched to a gene. This CDR3 has 13 residues. Germline assignment: CDR1 WSHSY and CDR2 SAAADI. The CDR3 region has the DNA TGCGCCAGCAGTCGACTAGCGGACAATGAGCAGTTCTTC. Translated: CASSRLADNEQFF.

V gene TRBV29-1 combines with J gene TRBJ1-2; D is undetermined. Per the germline V gene, CDR1 is SQVTM and CDR2 is ANQGSEA. The CDR3 length is 13 residues. The V gene lost 6 bases and the J gene lost 5 bases, with 16 bases spanning the gap. The CDR3 protein is CSVVAALGYGYTF. The CDR3 DNA reads TGCAGCGTGGTGGCAGCTTTGGGTTATGGCTACACCTTC.